Detailed here is one T cell receptor (beta chain). The V end was cut by 4 bases, the J end by 5 bases, with 12 bases between. The CDR3 runs 13 residues. The germline gives CDR1 SGHNT, CDR2 YYREEE (reference sequence). Authors' analysis steps: Amplified reference gene primers provided the basis for estimating nucleated cell counts. Here immunoSEQ multiplex PCR was the method, and the copy in TCRdb shows in-frame clones only, minus some. V and J calls plus clone size are reproduced from that table; the DNA served to infer D and trimming. The sample has some 66,000 clones, more than 75% seen once. These data come from a study of blood T cell repertoires in COVID-19. Study-wide context: Nucleic acid was either cDNA or gDNA, and it came from T cells, B-cell-depleted T cells, or PBMCs.

The sequence was collected from an elderly woman with acute or convalescent COVID-19. This chain links TRBV5-4 with TRBJ1-2, with a tentative D call TRBD1 (6 bases). Sequenced sample: peripheral blood. The CDR3 DNA is TGTGCCAGCAGCCCGACAGGTACTTATGGCTACACCTTC. This codes for CASSPTGTYGYTF.